These 3 T cell receptor beta chains share one sample of origin, sequenced in a study of T cell responses to AZD1222 COVID-19 vaccine. Using immunoSEQ multiplex PCR, the repertoire was profiled, and TCRdb retains in-frame clones only, with some absent. This sample has some 97,000 clones, with 88% found just once. Sample: peripheral blood, taken on day 0 of AZD1222 vaccination. These receptors originate from an adult in good health.

This chain links TRBV7-9 with TRBJ2-1, with a weak D call TRBD1 (5 bases). Germline-derived CDR1 and CDR2 are SEHNR and FQNEAQ (reference sequence). V lost 3 bases and J lost 5, with 14 bases in between. The CDR3 spans 15 residues. The CDR3 nucleotides read TGTGCCAGCAGCTTTGGGGCAGGGATCAACAATGAGCAGTTCTTC. Translated, it gives CASSFGAGINNEQFF.

This chain connects TRBV9 to TRBJ1-3, with D maybe TRBD1 (6 bases). The length of the CDR3 is 14 residues. V lost 4 bases to trimming and J lost 5 bases, with 13 bases between them. Germline V gene sequence: CDR1 SGDLS, CDR2 YYNGEE. CDR3 region: CASSPLGQRNTIYF. The DNA for the CDR3 is TGTGCCAGCAGCCCGCTAGGACAGAGAAACACCATATATTTT. Filled out from reference TRBV9 and TRBJ1-3, the complete variable domain reads DSGVTQTPKHLITATGQRVTLRCSPRSGDLSVYWYQQSLDQGLQFLIQYYNGEERAKGNILERFSAQQFPDLHSELNLSSLELGDSALYFCASSPLGQRNTIYFGEGSWLTVV.

This rearrangement joins TRBV6-5 to TRBJ2-1; D not resolved. CDR1 and CDR2 (germline): MNHEY, SVGAGI. V was shortened by 0 bases and J by 15 bases, with 15 bases between the two germline ends. This CDR3 region has 13 residues. The CDR3 sequence is CASSYSTPRALFF. CDR3 nucleotides: TGTGCCAGCAGTTACTCGACCCCCCGGGCCCTGTTCTTC.